This TCR beta chain was sequenced in a study of blood T cell repertoires in COVID-19. Study information: The origin of the acute and convalescent COVID-19 samples was the United States, Italy and Spain. From T cells, B-cell-depleted T cells, or PBMCs came the material, which was cDNA or gDNA.

Per germline, CDR1 ENHRY and CDR2 SYGVKD. The CDR3 has 15 amino acids. Trimming at V came to 4 bases and at J to 4 bases, leaving 7 bases not matched to a gene. Under the authors' procedure: Amplifying reference gene primers gave estimates of nucleated cell counts. Clones were read by immunoSEQ multiplex PCR, and TCRdb kept only the in-frame ones, dropping some. The V and J calls and clone size come from that table; D and trimming were worked out from the DNA. This sample has about 290,000 clones, with 85% found just once. Sequencing used peripheral blood. The source is a woman aged 50 to 60 with active or convalescent COVID-19. The rearrangement joins TRBV10-3 to TRBJ2-3, with 8 bases aligning to TRBD2. CDR3 residues: CAISVAGLGSDTQYF. The CDR3, as DNA: TGTGCCATCAGTGTAGCGGGACTTGGCTCAGATACGCAGTATTTT.